Included here is one T cell receptor beta chain sequence, with context. Measured with immunoSEQ multiplex PCR; TCRdb has only the in-frame clones, and not every one. The sample records about 63,000 clones, 90% to 95% being singletons. This specimen belongs to a study of T cell changes during pregnancy in multiple sclerosis. Germline V CDR1 and CDR2: MNHEY, SMNVEV (reference sequence). The CDR3 extends over 15 amino acids. V shed 0 bases, J shed 1 base, and the junction held 2 bases outside the gene matches. The material sequenced was CD8+ T cells from peripheral blood mononuclear cells, taken in the second trimester of pregnancy. V and J are TRBV27 and TRBJ2-5; 7 bases agree with TRBD1. This receptor was identified in a female donor with multiple sclerosis, enrolled in a pregnancy study. CDR3 bases: TGTGCCAGCAGTTTATCCGGGACAGCCCAAGAGACCCAGTACTTC. Amino acids: CASSLSGTAQETQYF.